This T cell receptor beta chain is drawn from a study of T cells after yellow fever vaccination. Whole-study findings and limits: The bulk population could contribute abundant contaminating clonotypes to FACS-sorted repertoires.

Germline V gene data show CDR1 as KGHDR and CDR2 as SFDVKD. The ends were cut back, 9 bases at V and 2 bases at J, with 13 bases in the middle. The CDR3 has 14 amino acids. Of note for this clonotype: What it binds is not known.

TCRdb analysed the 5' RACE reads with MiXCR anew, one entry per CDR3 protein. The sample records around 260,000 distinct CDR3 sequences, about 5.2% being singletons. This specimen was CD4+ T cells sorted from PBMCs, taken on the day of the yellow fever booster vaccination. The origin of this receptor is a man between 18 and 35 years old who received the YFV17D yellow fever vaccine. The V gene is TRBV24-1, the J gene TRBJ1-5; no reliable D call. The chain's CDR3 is CATGSRERNQPQHF. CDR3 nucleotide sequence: TGTGCCACCGGATCGAGGGAGCGCAATCAGCCCCAGCATTTT.